This entry concerns a single T cell receptor (beta chain). As yet, its antigen is unknown. Deletions cut 2 bases from V and 0 bases from J, with 13 bases between. This CDR3 has 17 residues. Clones were sequenced by immunoSEQ multiplex PCR, and TCRdb holds only the in-frame ones, with some missing. The sample has roughly 1,300 clones, about 20% seen once. The data derive from a study of T cells in localized non-small cell lung cancer. Study outcomes and limitations: The study linked higher blood T cell density to longer overall survival.

Adjacent lung lacking atypia came from at least 2 cm beyond the tumor margin. The sequenced sample was normal lung tissue next to the tumor, obtained before any cancer treatment. The source is a man between 40 and 70 years old with stage III squamous cell lung carcinoma. The J gene is TRBJ2-2, the V gene TRBV23-1, with a possible D match to TRBD1 (6 bases). TRBV23-1 is an ORF, and what it does is uncertain. The CDR3 spells CASSQAEWGPNTGELFF. The CDR3 DNA reads TGCGCCAGCAGTCAAGCTGAGTGGGGGCCGAACACCGGGGAGCTGTTTTTT.